Detailed here is one T cell receptor beta chain. This record belongs to a study of shared clonotypes between healthy human individuals. The method was immunoSEQ multiplex PCR; TCRdb's version includes in-frame clones alone and lacks a portion of them. The sample contains some 2,000,000 clones, around 95% of which appear only once. The germline V gene has CDR1 ENHRY and CDR2 SYGVKD. The CDR3 runs to 13 residues. J lost 7 bases, V lost 7 bases, and 8 bases had no gene match. The sequenced material came from naive CD4+ T cells sorted from blood. Sample subset: CD45RA+ positively selected. The TCR was taken from a man younger than 30 in good health. The V and J genes are TRBV10-3 and TRBJ1-2; 8 bases line up with TRBD1. CDR3 bases: TGTGCCATCACCCCTGGACAGGGAGGTGGCTACACCTTC. Encoded protein: CAITPGQGGGYTF.